This T cell receptor beta chain comes out of a study of type 1 and type 2 diabetes patients. Genomic DNA was the PCR template. Multiplex PCR with 30 forward and 13 reverse primers amplified the TCR beta CDR3. A single record per CDR3 protein comes from TCRdb applying MiXCR to the multiplex PCR reads. This table has about 270,000 distinct CDR3 sequences, roughly 50% appearing once. Findings of the study overall: Between type 2 diabetes and control samples, V and J usage averaged roughly 0.97 correlation.

Standard classification criteria confirmed type 1 or type 2 diabetes in all patients. Donors had no other autoimmune disease or infection in four weeks. This CDR3 region has 17 residues. CDR1 LNHDA and CDR2 SQIVND come from the germline V gene (reference sequence). V lost 4 bases and J lost 4; bases outside the gene matches: 10. As for this clonotype: Its antigen is unidentified.

This chain links TRBV19 with TRBJ2-2, with TRBD1 matching 9 bases. The TCR comes from a man between 18 and 29 years old with type 2 diabetes. The source material was peripheral blood mononuclear cells (PBMCs). CDR3 DNA sequence: TGTGCCAGTAGTACCCCGGGACAGGGAGGGCGCACCGGGGAGCTGTTTTTT. It encodes CASSTPGQGGRTGELFF.